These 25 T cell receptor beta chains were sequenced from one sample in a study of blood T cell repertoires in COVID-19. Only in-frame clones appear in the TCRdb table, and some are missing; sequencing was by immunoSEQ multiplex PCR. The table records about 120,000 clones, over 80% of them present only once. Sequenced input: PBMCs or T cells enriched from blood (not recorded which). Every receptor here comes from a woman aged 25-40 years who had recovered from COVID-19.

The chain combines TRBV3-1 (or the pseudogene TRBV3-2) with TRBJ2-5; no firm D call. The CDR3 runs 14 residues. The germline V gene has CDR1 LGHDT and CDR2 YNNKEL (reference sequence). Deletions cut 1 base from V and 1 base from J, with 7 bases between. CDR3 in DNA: TGTGCCAGCAGCCAAGTGACTCCCCAAGAGACCCAGTACTTC. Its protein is CASSQVTPQETQYF.

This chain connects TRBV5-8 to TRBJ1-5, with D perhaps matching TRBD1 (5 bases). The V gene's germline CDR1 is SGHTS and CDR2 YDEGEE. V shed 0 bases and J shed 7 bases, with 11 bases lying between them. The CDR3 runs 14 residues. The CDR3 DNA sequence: TGTGCCAGCAGCTTGGTCGCAGGGTCCCAGCCCCAGCATTTT. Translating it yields CASSLVAGSQPQHF. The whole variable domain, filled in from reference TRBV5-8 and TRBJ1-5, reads EAGVTQSPTHLIKTRGQQATLRCSPISGHTSVYWYQQALGLGLQFLLWYDEGEERNRGNFPPRFSGRQFPNYSSELNVNALELEDSALYLCASSLVAGSQPQHFGDGTRLSIL.

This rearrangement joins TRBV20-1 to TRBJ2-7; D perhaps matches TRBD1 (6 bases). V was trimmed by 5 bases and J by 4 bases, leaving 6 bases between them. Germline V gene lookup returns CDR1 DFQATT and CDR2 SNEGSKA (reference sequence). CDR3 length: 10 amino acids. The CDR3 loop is CSAQGYEQYF. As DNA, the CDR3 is TGCAGTGCTCAGGGGTACGAGCAGTACTTC.

Here the CDR3 reads CASSRQKFSYEQYF. The CDR3 nucleotides read TGCGCCAGCAGTCGTCAGAAGTTCTCCTACGAGCAGTACTTC. The gene calls are TRBV5-1 and TRBJ2-7; D uncertain. Germline V lookup: CDR1 SGHRS, CDR2 YFSETQ. V was cut by 5 bases and J by 0 bases, with 12 bases left in between. The CDR3 has 14 residues.

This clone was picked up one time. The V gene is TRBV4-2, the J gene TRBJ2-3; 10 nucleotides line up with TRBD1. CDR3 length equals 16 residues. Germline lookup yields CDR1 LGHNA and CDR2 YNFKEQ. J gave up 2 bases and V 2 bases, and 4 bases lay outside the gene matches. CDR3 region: CASSQPDRGITDTQYF. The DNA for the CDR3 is TGTGCCAGCAGCCAACCGGACAGGGGGATCACAGATACGCAGTATTTT.

The CDR3 here is CASSQVGGFGNTIYF. As DNA, the CDR3 is TGTGCCAGCAGCCAAGTCGGAGGGTTTGGAAACACCATATATTTT. The rearrangement uses TRBV14 and TRBJ1-3; D is ambiguous. V lost 1 base and J lost 3, with 10 bases in between. CDR1 is SGHDN, CDR2 FVKESK, per germline. This CDR3 spans 15 amino acids.

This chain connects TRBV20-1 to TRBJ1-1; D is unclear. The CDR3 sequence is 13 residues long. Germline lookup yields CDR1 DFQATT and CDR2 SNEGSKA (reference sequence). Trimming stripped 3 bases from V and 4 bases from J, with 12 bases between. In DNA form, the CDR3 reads TGCAGTGCTAGTCGGGGTCCGATCACTGAAGCTTTCTTT. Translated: CSASRGPITEAFF.

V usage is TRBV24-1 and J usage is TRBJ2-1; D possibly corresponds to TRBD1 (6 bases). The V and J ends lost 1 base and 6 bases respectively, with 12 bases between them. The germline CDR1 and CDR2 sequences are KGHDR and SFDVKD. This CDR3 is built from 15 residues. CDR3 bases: TGTGCCACCAGTGATTTAGACAGGTTGCCCAATGAGCAGTTCTTC. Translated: CATSDLDRLPNEQFF.

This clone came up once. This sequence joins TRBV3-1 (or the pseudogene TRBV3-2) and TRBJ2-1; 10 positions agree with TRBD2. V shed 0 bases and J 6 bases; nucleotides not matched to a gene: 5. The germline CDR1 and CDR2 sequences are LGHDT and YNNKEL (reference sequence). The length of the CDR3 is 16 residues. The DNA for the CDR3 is TGTGCCAGCAGCCAAGATCCCAGCGGGAGGGCCAATGAGCAGTTCTTC. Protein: CASSQDPSGRANEQFF.

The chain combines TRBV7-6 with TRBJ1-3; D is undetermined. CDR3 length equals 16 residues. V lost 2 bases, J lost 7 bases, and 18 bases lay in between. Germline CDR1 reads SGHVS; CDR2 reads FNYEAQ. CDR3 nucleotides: TGTGCCAGCAGCTTACCAGCGGGTCCATCGGGGAACACCATATATTTT. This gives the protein CASSLPAGPSGNTIYF. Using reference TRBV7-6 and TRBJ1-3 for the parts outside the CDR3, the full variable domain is GAGVSQSPRYKVTKRGQDVALRCDPISGHVSLYWYRQALGQGPEFLTYFNYEAQQDKSGLPNDRFSAERPEGSISTLTIQRTEQRDSAMYRCASSLPAGPSGNTIYFGEGSWLTVV.

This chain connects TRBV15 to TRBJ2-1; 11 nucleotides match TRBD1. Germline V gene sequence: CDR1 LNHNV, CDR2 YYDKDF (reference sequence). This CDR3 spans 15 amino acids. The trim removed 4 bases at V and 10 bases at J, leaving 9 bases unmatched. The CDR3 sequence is CATSTGTGGIYEQFF. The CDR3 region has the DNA TGTGCCACCAGCACAGGGACAGGGGGGATCTACGAGCAGTTCTTC.

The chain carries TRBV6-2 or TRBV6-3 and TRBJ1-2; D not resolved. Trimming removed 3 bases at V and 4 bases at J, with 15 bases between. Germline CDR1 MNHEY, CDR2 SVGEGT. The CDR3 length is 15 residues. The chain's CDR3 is CASSYPVGSGYGYTF. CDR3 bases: TGTGCCAGCAGTTATCCCGTCGGCTCGGGCTATGGCTACACCTTC.

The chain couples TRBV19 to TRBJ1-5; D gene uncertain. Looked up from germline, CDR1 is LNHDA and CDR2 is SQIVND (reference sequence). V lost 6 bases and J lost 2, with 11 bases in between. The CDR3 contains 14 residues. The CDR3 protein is CASRGSAGNQPQHF. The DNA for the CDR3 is TGTGCCAGTAGAGGGAGTGCTGGCAATCAGCCCCAGCATTTT.

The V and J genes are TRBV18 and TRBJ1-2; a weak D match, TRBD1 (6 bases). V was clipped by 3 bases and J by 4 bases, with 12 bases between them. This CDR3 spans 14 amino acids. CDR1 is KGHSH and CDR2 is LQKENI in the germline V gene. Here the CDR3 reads CASSPTGPVYGYTF. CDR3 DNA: TGTGCCAGCTCACCGACAGGCCCTGTCTATGGCTACACCTTC.

CDR3 sequence (DNA): TGTGCCAGCAGCTCCCAGCGGGAGCAGGCCGATACGCAGTATTTT. This sequence encodes CASSSQREQADTQYF. This sequence joins TRBV9 and TRBJ2-3; TRBD2 aligns across 8 bases. With V trimmed by 4 bases and J by 6 bases, 10 bases remained unmatched. Per the germline V gene, CDR1 is SGDLS and CDR2 is YYNGEE. The CDR3 is made up of 15 amino acids.

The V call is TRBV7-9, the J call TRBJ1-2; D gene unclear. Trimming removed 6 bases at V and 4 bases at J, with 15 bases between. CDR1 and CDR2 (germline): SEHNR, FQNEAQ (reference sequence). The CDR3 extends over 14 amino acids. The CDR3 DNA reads TGTGCCAGCAGTGACCGGGAAGCGGGCTATGGCTACACCTTC. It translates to CASSDREAGYGYTF.

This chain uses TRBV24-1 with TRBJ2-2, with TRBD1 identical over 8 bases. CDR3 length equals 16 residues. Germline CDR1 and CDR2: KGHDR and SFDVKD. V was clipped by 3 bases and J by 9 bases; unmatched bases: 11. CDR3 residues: CATSDRQGAHWRELFF. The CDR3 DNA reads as TGTGCCACCAGTGATCGGCAGGGGGCTCATTGGCGGGAGCTGTTTTTT.

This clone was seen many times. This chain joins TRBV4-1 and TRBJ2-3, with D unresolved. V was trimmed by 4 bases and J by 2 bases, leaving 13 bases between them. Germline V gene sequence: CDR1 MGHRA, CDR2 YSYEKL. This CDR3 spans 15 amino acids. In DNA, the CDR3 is TGCGCCAGCAGCCGGGTACCGGGTCCCACAGATACGCAGTATTTT. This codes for CASSRVPGPTDTQYF.

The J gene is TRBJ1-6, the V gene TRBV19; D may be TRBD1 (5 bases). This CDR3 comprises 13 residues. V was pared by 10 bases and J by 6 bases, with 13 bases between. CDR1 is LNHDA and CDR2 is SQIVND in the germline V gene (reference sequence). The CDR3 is CATSGRFNSPLHF. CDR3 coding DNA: TGTGCCACCTCAGGGAGGTTTAATTCACCCCTCCACTTT.

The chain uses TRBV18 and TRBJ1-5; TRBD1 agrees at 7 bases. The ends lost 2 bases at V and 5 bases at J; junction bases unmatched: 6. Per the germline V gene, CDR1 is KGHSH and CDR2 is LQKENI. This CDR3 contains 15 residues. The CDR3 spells CASSPGLGGDQPQHF. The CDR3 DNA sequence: TGTGCCAGCTCACCAGGGCTAGGGGGCGATCAGCCCCAGCATTTT. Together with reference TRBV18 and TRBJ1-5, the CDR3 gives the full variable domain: NAGVMQNPRHLVRRRGQEARLRCSPMKGHSHVYWYRQLPEEGLKFMVYLQKENIIDESGMPKERFSAEFPKEGPSILRIQQVVRGDSAAYFCASSPGLGGDQPQHFGDGTRLSIL.

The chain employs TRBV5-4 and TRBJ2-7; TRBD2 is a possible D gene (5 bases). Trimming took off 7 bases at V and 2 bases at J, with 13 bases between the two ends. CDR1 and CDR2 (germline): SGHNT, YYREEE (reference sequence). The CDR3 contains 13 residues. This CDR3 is CASARETTYEQYF. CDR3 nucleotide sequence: TGTGCCAGCGCCCGGGAAACCACCTACGAGCAGTACTTC.

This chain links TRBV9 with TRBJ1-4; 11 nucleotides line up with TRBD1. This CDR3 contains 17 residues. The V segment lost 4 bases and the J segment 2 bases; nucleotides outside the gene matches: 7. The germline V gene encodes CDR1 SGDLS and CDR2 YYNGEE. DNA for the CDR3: TGTGCCAGCAGCTCGGGACAGGGGGTGAAGACTAATGAAAAACTGTTTTTT. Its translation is CASSSGQGVKTNEKLFF. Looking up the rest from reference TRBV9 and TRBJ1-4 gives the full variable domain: DSGVTQTPKHLITATGQRVTLRCSPRSGDLSVYWYQQSLDQGLQFLIQYYNGEERAKGNILERFSAQQFPDLHSELNLSSLELGDSALYFCASSSGQGVKTNEKLFFGSGTQLSVL.

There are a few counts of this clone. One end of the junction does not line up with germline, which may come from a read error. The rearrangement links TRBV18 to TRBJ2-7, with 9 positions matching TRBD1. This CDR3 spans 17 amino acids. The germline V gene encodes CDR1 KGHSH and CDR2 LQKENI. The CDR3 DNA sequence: TGTGCCAGCTCGCCCAAGGGCGGGGGACAGGGCTCCCACGAGCAGTACTTC. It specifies CASSPKGGGQGSHEQYF.

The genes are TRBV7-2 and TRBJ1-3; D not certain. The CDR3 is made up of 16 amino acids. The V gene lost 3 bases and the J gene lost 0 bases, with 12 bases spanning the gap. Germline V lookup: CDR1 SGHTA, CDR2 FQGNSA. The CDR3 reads CASSLRPPFSGNTIYF. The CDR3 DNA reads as TGTGCCAGCAGCTTGCGGCCGCCGTTCTCTGGAAACACCATATATTTT.

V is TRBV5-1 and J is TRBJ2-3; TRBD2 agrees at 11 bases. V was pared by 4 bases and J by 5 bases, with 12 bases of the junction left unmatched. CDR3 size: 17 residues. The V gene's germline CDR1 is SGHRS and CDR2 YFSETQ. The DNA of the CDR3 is TGCGCCAGCAGCCTGGGGCTAGCGGGAGGCCGGGGAGATACGCAGTATTTT. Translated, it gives CASSLGLAGGRGDTQYF.